This entry concerns a single TCR beta chain. The data originate from a study of blood T cell repertoires in COVID-19. Overall study context: Sample material is recorded as cDNA or gDNA derived from T cells, B-cell-depleted T cells, or PBMCs.

J lost 1 base, V lost 3 bases, and 2 bases had no gene match. The CDR3 has 14 amino acids. CDR1 and CDR2 (germline): SGHRS, YFSETQ. As processed by the authors: Amplified reference gene primers provided the basis for estimating nucleated cell counts. Assay: immunoSEQ multiplex PCR; the TCRdb copy retains only in-frame clones and omits some. V, J and clone size are taken as reported in that table, and D and trimming were inferred from the DNA itself. Among about 210,000 clones, over 75% were seen once, and the ten largest hold 4.8%. Sequenced: peripheral blood. This chain uses TRBV5-1 with TRBJ1-1, with TRBD1 matching 8 bases. The receptor was derived from a woman aged 40 to 50 with acute or convalescent COVID-19. The chain's CDR3 is CASSSDRANTEAFF. DNA of the CDR3: TGCGCCAGCAGCTCGGACAGGGCGAACACTGAAGCTTTCTTT.